Shown below are 27 T cell receptor beta chains from a single sample sequenced in a study of early T cells in non-severe SARS-CoV-2 infection. TCRdb itself ran the 5' RACE reads through MiXCR, one entry per CDR3 protein. The sample carries fewer than 85,000 distinct CDR3 sequences, 15% to 20% recorded once. Sequencing was performed on whole blood. The receptors originated from an adult who was a healthcare worker with PCR-confirmed SARS-CoV-2 infection or an uninfected control (not recorded which).

The J gene is TRBJ1-1, the V gene TRBV29-1, with D uncertain. This CDR3 has 18 residues. V was trimmed by 5 bases and J by 0 bases, leaving 25 bases between them. Germline V lookup: CDR1 SQVTM, CDR2 ANQGSEA. CDR3 residues: CSVHRTRTSVGMNTEAFF. The CDR3 DNA follows: TGCAGCGTTCACCGTACGAGGACCTCAGTAGGGATGAACACTGAAGCTTTCTTT.

A few counts support this clonotype. The genes are TRBV15 and TRBJ2-7, with 9 bases identical to TRBD1. From germline, CDR1 is LNHNV and CDR2 YYDKDF (reference sequence). The CDR3 covers 15 residues. Trimming removed 5 bases from V and 3 bases from J; junction bases left unmatched: 8. Written as DNA, the CDR3 is TGTGCCACCAGCTATGATCTGACAGGGGGCTACGAGCAGTACTTC. It yields the protein CATSYDLTGGYEQYF.

This clonotype was picked up a small number of times. CDR3 protein: CASSQDGKTGENEQFF. For the CDR3, the DNA is TGTGCCAGCAGCCAAGATGGGAAGACAGGGGAAAATGAGCAGTTCTTC. V and J are TRBV3-1 and TRBJ2-1, with 8 nucleotides matching TRBD1. The CDR3 totals 16 residues. The V gene end was trimmed by 0 bases and the J gene end by 7 bases; junction bases not matched to a gene: 8. The germline gives CDR1 LGHDT, CDR2 YNNKEL (reference sequence).

This chain uses TRBV6-5 with TRBJ2-5, with 13 bases fitting TRBD2. This CDR3 contains 16 residues. V dropped 5 bases and J dropped 2; count of bases not matched to a gene: 5. Per the germline V gene, CDR1 is MNHEY and CDR2 is SVGAGI. The CDR3 loop is CASSLGTSGIQETQYF. The DNA of the CDR3 is TGTGCCAGCAGTCTCGGGACTAGCGGGATTCAAGAGACCCAGTACTTC.

This clonotype showed up just a few times. The V gene is TRBV20-1, the J gene TRBJ1-1, with a possible D match to TRBD1 (5 bases). The CDR3 has 13 residues. Germline V gene data show CDR1 as DFQATT and CDR2 as SNEGSKA (reference sequence). Deletions cut 3 bases from V and 2 bases from J, with 10 bases between. The CDR3 loop is CSASPGANTEAFF. The CDR3 nucleotides are TGCAGTGCTAGCCCCGGGGCTAACACTGAAGCTTTCTTT.

Ten or more counts support this clonotype. The gene calls are TRBV4-1 and TRBJ2-7; 12 positions match TRBD2. V dropped 2 bases and J dropped 3; count of bases not matched to a gene: 5. The CDR3 runs to 16 residues. The germline CDR1 and CDR2 sequences are MGHRA and YSYEKL. CDR3 sequence (DNA): TGCGCCAGCAGCCAACGTCTAGCGGGGGGGATCTACGAGCAGTACTTC. Translating it yields CASSQRLAGGIYEQYF.

This clonotype was counted between two and nine times. The J gene is TRBJ2-1, the V gene TRBV28; D possibly uses TRBD1 or TRBD2 (5 bases each). Trimming removed 6 bases from V and 7 bases from J, with 16 bases in between. The CDR3 covers 14 residues. CDR1 and CDR2 (germline): MDHEN, SYDVKM. DNA for the CDR3: TGTGCCAGCAGCGGGACCAAAGGCAAGAATGAGCAGTTCTTC. Translated: CASSGTKGKNEQFF.

The rearrangement joins TRBV2 to TRBJ1-5, with D perhaps TRBD1 (5 bases). Germline V CDR1 and CDR2: SNHLY, FYNNEI. This CDR3 contains 14 residues. V was shortened by 3 bases and J by 9 bases, with 15 bases between the two germline ends. CDR3: CASSEGQEERPQHF. As DNA, the CDR3 is TGTGCCAGCAGTGAGGGGCAGGAGGAAAGGCCCCAGCATTTT.

This clonotype was observed at least ten times. V is TRBV14 and J is TRBJ1-2, with D perhaps TRBD1 (6 bases). Germline V lookup: CDR1 SGHDN, CDR2 FVKESK. V was clipped by 1 base and J by 4 bases, with 16 bases between them. The CDR3 totals 16 residues. The chain's CDR3 is CASSQGGGQSFYGYTF. The CDR3 region has the DNA TGTGCCAGCAGCCAAGGAGGGGGGCAGTCCTTCTATGGCTACACCTTC.

In this sample, this clonotype turned up many times. This sequence joins TRBV3-1 and TRBJ1-2, with 7 bases identical to TRBD1. Germline CDR1 is LGHDT and CDR2 is YNNKEL (reference sequence). There are 13 residues in the CDR3. Trimming took 5 bases from V and 3 from J; bases not matched to a gene: 3. As DNA, the CDR3 is TGTGCCAGCAGCGGGGGACAGTACTATGGCTACACCTTC. The encoded protein is CASSGGQYYGYTF.

In DNA form, the CDR3 reads TGCGCCAGCAGTTCTGACATCAAAAACATTCAGTACTTC. Protein product: CASSSDIKNIQYF. This rearrangement joins TRBV5-1 to TRBJ2-4; D not resolved. This CDR3 has 13 residues. Trimming took off 5 bases at V and 3 bases at J, with 9 bases between the two ends. Germline V gives CDR1 SGHRS, CDR2 YFSETQ.

The chain couples TRBV24-1 to TRBJ2-1; D is unresolved. The germline V gene encodes CDR1 KGHDR and CDR2 SFDVKD. This CDR3 comprises 13 residues. V gave up 4 bases and J gave up 9 bases, with 12 bases separating them. The CDR3 DNA follows: TGTGCCACCAGTGAGTCGTTCAATCCTGAGCAGTTCTTC. Amino acid sequence: CATSESFNPEQFF.

As to this clonotype: A much larger clone differs by one base, so this may be a read error. The chain joins TRBV11-3 to TRBJ2-1; D is possibly TRBD2 (6 bases). There are 11 residues in the CDR3. CDR1 is SGHNT, CDR2 YENEEA, per germline. This CDR3 is CVSRARGEQFF. The CDR3 DNA sequence: TGTGTCAGCAGGGCGCGGGGTGAGCAGTTCTTC. Variable domain in full (rest from reference TRBV11-3 and TRBJ2-1): EAGVVQSPRYKIIEKKQPVAFWCNPISGHNTLYWYLQNLGQGPELLIRYENEEAVDDSQLPKDRFSAERLKGVDSTLKIQPAELGDSAVYLCVSRARGEQFFGPGTRLTVL.

This clonotype has just one count. V and J are TRBV27 and TRBJ2-7, with 8 bases lining up with TRBD1. The CDR3 has 14 amino acids. V lost 5 bases, J lost 6 bases, and 9 bases stayed unmatched. CDR1 MNHEY and CDR2 SMNVEV come from the germline V gene (reference sequence). CDR3 protein: CASSRGQVTGEQYF. The CDR3 coding sequence is TGTGCCAGCAGTAGGGGACAGGTGACGGGCGAGCAGTACTTC.

This clonotype showed up just a few times. V gene TRBV7-8 combines with J gene TRBJ2-2; D may be TRBD1 or TRBD2 (5 bases each). CDR1 and CDR2 from the germline V gene are SGHVS and FQNEAQ. V lost 0 bases, J lost 2 bases, and 10 bases lay in between. The CDR3 totals 16 residues. Here the CDR3 DNA reads TGTGCCAGCAGCTTAGCGATGGGACCCAACACCGGGGAGCTGTTTTTT. Protein sequence: CASSLAMGPNTGELFF.

The rearrangement joins TRBV5-1 to TRBJ2-1, with D uncertain. This CDR3 region has 14 residues. CDR1 is SGHRS and CDR2 is YFSETQ in the germline V gene. The V end lost 2 bases, the J end lost 8 bases, and 14 bases lay between the germline ends. The CDR3 here is CASSFRAPADEQFF. The CDR3 region has the DNA TGCGCCAGCAGCTTCCGGGCTCCGGCGGATGAGCAGTTCTTC.

This clonotype occurred many times. The chain links TRBV6-1 to TRBJ2-7; 12 nucleotides line up with TRBD2. Per germline, CDR1 MNHNS and CDR2 SASEGT. After removal of 10 bases from V and 2 bases from J, the junction contained 6 bases not matched to a gene. This CDR3 spans 14 amino acids. In nucleotides, the CDR3 is TGTGCCAAGACTAGCGGGGGCCTCACCTACGAGCAGTACTTC. It codes for CAKTSGGLTYEQYF.

This rearrangement joins TRBV10-3 to TRBJ1-2, with no clear D. In germline, CDR1 is ENHRY, CDR2 SYGVKD. V lost 4 bases to trimming and J lost 8 bases, with 8 bases between them. This CDR3 region has 11 residues. The CDR3 is CAISADKGYTF. For the CDR3, the DNA is TGTGCCATCAGTGCTGACAAGGGCTACACCTTC.

The V call is TRBV20-1, the J call TRBJ2-5, with no clear D. Germline CDR1 DFQATT, CDR2 SNEGSKA (reference sequence). The CDR3 runs to 13 residues. Trimming cost V 3 bases and J 5 bases, with 13 bases left between them. The CDR3 nucleotides are TGCAGTGCTAGCCCCAAGGTCGGGGAGACCCAGTACTTC. Translating it yields CSASPKVGETQYF.

This clonotype has a handful of counts. The chain carries TRBV5-6 and TRBJ2-1, with D tentatively TRBD2 (6 bases). Trimming took off 2 bases at V and 9 bases at J, with 15 bases between the two ends. CDR1 is SGHDT, CDR2 YYEEEE, per germline. CDR3 size: 14 residues. The chain's CDR3 is CASSLGGVVGEQFF. The CDR3 DNA sequence: TGTGCCAGCAGCTTAGGAGGGGTCGTGGGTGAGCAGTTCTTC. The whole variable domain, remainder taken from reference TRBV5-6 and TRBJ2-1, is DAGVTQSPTHLIKTRGQQVTLRCSPKSGHDTVSWYQQALGQGPQFIFQYYEEEERQRGNFPDRFSGHQFPNYSSELNVNALLLGDSALYLCASSLGGVVGEQFFGPGTRLTVL.

This clonotype has more than one count but fewer than ten. The rearrangement joins TRBV7-9 to TRBJ1-6; D is undetermined. Per germline, CDR1 SEHNR and CDR2 FQNEAQ (reference sequence). The CDR3 runs 16 residues. V was pared by 1 base and J by 3 bases, with 10 bases between. The CDR3 nucleotides are TGTGCCAGCAGCTTAGTGGGCTTCGGCTATAATTCACCCCTCCACTTT. It yields the protein CASSLVGFGYNSPLHF.

This clonotype was detected a few times. The genes are TRBV19 and TRBJ2-3; 14 positions match TRBD2. The CDR3 runs 16 residues. The V gene end was trimmed by 5 bases and the J gene end by 3 bases; junction bases not matched to a gene: 4. The V gene's germline CDR1 is LNHDA and CDR2 SQIVND (reference sequence). This CDR3 is CASSGRLAGGTDTQYF. The CDR3 coding sequence is TGTGCCAGTAGTGGTCGACTAGCGGGGGGGACAGATACGCAGTATTTT.

The chain has TRBV29-1 and TRBJ1-2, with D perhaps TRBD1 (5 bases). This CDR3 region has 14 residues. CDR1 is SQVTM and CDR2 is ANQGSEA in the germline V gene. Trimming shortened V by 5 bases and J by 2 bases, and 15 bases separated the two germline ends. The DNA of the CDR3 is TGCAGCGTTCCCGCATCGACAGCGAACTATGGCTACACCTTC. Translated, it gives CSVPASTANYGYTF.

The chain combines TRBV6-5 with TRBJ1-1, with a weak D call TRBD1 (5 bases). The CDR3 is 17 residues long. CDR1 is MNHEY and CDR2 is SVGAGI in the germline V gene. The V end lost 6 bases, the J end lost 0 bases, and 20 bases lay between the germline ends. This CDR3 is CASRHGAQLRVNTEAFF. Here the CDR3 DNA reads TGTGCCAGCAGGCACGGGGCACAGTTGAGGGTGAACACTGAAGCTTTCTTT.

V is TRBV7-9 and J is TRBJ1-1; D perhaps matches TRBD1 (6 bases). From germline, CDR1 is SEHNR and CDR2 FQNEAQ (reference sequence). The V end was cut by 0 bases, the J end by 4 bases, with 12 bases between. The CDR3 has 15 amino acids. The CDR3 is CASSLAGGGSTEAFF. CDR3 in DNA: TGTGCCAGCAGCTTAGCGGGCGGGGGCAGCACTGAAGCTTTCTTT.

This clonotype was counted ten times or more. The chain couples TRBV5-6 to TRBJ2-3, with 7 bases that match TRBD2. CDR3 size: 15 residues. Trimming took 2 bases from V and 6 from J; bases not matched to a gene: 9. The germline gives CDR1 SGHDT, CDR2 YYEEEE. CDR3 DNA: TGTGCCAGCAGCTTTCCTAGCGGCGGCGGTGATACGCAGTATTTT. This translates into CASSFPSGGGDTQYF.

The genes are TRBV9 and TRBJ2-1; maybe TRBD1 (6 bases). The CDR3 totals 10 residues. Looked up from germline, CDR1 is SGDLS and CDR2 is YYNGEE. V lost 4 bases, J lost 12 bases, and 8 bases lay in between. The CDR3 nucleotides are TGTGCCAGCAGCCGAGGGGGGCAGTTCTTC. Its protein is CASSRGGQFF.